What follows describes a single TCR beta chain. Its antigen is currently unknown. Original processing methods: A distant-metastasis classifier for papillary thyroid cancer was built using CDR3 differences across clinicopathological groups. TCRdb re-analyzed the PCR reads using MiXCR. These V and J calls derive from TCRdb rather than the authors' analysis. The data show 30,000 to 35,000 clones, 15% seen once. The data stem from a study of metastatic and nonmetastatic thyroid tumors. In the study overall: Repertoire comparison spanned blood and tumor or nodule tissue of malignant and benign thyroid patients.

Study observations and caveats: Across blood and tumor, TCR beta diversity in malignant thyroid tumors was reportedly significantly higher than in benign nodules.

Trimming pared 5 bases from V and 6 bases from J, leaving 16 bases between. The CDR3 consists of 15 residues. CDR1 is LNHDA, CDR2 SQIVND, per germline (reference sequence). Not a single patient had been given any form of treatment at any point before undergoing thyroid surgery. The clonotype comes from a male donor with papillary thyroid cancer or a benign thyroid nodule (not recorded which). Some clones in this sample may be carry-over from other donors' samples. V and J are TRBV19 and TRBJ2-2, with a tentative D call TRBD1 (7 bases). The source material was blood. As DNA, the CDR3 is TGTGCCAGTAGTCCCCGCCAGGGGGGAGCCGGGGAGCTGTTTTTT. Encoded protein: CASSPRQGGAGELFF.